This entry concerns a single TCR beta chain. V gave up 4 bases and J gave up 5 bases; unmatched junction bases: 13. CDR3 size: 16 residues. Germline V gives CDR1 SGHNT, CDR2 YYREEE (reference sequence). Here immunoSEQ multiplex PCR was the method, and the copy in TCRdb shows in-frame clones only, minus some. The table includes 94,000 or so clones, more than 70% detected once. This record belongs to a study of blood T cell repertoires in COVID-19. V gene TRBV5-4 combines with J gene TRBJ2-5; 8 bases are shared with TRBD2. The TCR comes from a woman older than 75 with active COVID-19. The sample consisted of peripheral blood. CDR3 DNA sequence: TGTGCCAGCAGCCCAAGCGGGAGTGGTTGGCGGGAGACCCAGTACTTC. Its translation: CASSPSGSGWRETQYF.